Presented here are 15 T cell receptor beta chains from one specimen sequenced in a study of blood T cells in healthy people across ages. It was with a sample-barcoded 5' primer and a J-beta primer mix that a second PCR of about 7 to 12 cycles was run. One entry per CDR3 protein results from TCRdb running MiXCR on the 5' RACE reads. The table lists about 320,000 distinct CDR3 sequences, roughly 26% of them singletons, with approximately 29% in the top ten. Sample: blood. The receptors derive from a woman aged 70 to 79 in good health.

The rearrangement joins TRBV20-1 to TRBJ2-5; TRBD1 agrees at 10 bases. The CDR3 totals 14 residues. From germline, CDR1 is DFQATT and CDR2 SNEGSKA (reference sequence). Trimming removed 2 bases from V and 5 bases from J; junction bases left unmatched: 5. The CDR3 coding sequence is TGCAGTGCTAGACGGGACAGGGGAGTGGAGACCCAGTACTTC. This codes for CSARRDRGVETQYF.

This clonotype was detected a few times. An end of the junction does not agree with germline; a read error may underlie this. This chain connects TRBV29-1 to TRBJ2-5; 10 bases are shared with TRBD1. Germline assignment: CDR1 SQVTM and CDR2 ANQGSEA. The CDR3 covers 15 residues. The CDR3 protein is CSVETPGQGQEAQYF. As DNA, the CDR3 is TGCAGCGTTGAAACACCGGGACAGGGGCAAGAGGCCCAGTACTTC.

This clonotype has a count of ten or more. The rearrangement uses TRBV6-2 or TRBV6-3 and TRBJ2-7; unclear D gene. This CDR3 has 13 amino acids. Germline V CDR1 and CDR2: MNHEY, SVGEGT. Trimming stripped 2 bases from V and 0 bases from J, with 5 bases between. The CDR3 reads CASSYGFSYEQYF. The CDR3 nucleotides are TGTGCCAGCAGTTACGGATTCTCCTACGAGCAGTACTTC.

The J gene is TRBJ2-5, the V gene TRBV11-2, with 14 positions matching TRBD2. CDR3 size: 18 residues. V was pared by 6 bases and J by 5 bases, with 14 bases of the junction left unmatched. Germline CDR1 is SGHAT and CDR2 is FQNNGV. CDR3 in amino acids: CASSWGTSGRGSKETQYF. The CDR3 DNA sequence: TGTGCCAGCAGTTGGGGGACTAGCGGGAGAGGATCGAAGGAGACCCAGTACTTC.

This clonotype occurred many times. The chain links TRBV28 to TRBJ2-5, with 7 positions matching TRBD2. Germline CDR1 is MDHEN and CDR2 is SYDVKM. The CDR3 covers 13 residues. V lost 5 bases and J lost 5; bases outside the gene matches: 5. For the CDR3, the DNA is TGTGCCAGCAGTAACAGCGGGAAGGAGACCCAGTACTTC. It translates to CASSNSGKETQYF.

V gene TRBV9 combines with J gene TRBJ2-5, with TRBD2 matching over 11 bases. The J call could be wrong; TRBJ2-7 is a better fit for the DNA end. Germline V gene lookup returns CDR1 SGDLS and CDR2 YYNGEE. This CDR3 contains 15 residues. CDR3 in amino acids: CASSSGLAANYEQYF. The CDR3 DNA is TGTGCCAGCAGCTCGGGACTAGCGGCGAATTACGAGCAGTACTTC.

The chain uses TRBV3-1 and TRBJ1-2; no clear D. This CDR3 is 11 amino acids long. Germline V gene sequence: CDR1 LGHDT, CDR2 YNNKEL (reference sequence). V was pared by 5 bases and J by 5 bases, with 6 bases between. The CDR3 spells CASSRQYGYTF. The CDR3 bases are TGTGCCAGCAGCAGGCAGTATGGCTACACCTTC.

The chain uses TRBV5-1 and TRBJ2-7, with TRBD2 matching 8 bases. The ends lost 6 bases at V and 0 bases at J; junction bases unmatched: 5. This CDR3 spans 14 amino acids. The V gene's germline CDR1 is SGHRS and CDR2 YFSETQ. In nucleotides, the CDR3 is TGCGCCAGCAAATTAGCGGGGAGCTCCTACGAGCAGTACTTC. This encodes CASKLAGSSYEQYF.

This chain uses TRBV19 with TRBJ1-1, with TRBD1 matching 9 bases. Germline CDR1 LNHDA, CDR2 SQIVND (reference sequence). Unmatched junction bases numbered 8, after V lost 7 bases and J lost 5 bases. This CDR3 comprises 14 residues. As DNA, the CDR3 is TGTGCCAGTATGGGAAGGGACAGGGTAACTGAAGCTTTCTTT. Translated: CASMGRDRVTEAFF.

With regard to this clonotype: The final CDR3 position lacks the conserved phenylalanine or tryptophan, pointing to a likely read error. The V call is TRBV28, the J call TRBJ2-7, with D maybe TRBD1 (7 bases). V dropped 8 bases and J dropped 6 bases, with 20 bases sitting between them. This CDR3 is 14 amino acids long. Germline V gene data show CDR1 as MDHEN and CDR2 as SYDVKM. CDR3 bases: TGTGCCAGCTCACACAGGGGACTGGCTACCGAGCAGTACCTC. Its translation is CASSHRGLATEQYL.

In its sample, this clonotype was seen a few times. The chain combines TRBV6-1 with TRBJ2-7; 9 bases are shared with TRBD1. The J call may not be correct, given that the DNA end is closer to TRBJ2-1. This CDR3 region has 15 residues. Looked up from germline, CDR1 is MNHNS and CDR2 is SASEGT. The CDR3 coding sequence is TGTGCCAGCAGTGAACCGGGACAGGGTATCAATGAGCAGTTCTTC. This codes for CASSEPGQGINEQFF.

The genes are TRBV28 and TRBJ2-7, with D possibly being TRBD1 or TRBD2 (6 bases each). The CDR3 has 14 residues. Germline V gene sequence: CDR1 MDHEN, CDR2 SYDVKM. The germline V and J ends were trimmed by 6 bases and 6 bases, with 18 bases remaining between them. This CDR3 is CASRLKGGISEQYF. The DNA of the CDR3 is TGTGCCAGCAGATTAAAGGGGGGAATCTCCGAGCAGTACTTC.

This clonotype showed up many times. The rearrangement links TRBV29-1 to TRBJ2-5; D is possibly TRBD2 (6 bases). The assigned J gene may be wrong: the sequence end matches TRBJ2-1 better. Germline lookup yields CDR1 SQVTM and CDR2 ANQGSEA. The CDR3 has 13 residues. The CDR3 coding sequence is TGCAGCGTTTTTGTGGGGGGTTGGAATGAGCAGTTCTTC. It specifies CSVFVGGWNEQFF.

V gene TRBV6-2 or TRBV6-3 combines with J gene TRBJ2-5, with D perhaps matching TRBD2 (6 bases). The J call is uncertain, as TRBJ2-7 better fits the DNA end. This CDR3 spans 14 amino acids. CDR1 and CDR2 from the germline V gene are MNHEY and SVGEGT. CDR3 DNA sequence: TGTGCCAGCAGTTCTCCAGGGAGGACGGGCGAGCAGTACTTC. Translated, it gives CASSSPGRTGEQYF.

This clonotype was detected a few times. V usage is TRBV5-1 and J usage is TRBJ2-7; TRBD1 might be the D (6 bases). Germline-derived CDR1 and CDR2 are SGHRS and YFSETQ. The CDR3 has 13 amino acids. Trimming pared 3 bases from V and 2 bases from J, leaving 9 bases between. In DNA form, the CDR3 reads TGCGCCAGCAGCTCGCAGGGGACCTACGAGCAGTACTTC. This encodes CASSSQGTYEQYF. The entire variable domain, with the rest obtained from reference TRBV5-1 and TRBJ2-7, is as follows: KAGVTQTPRYLIKTRGQQVTLSCSPISGHRSVSWYQQTPGQGLQFLFEYFSETQRNKGNFPGRFSGRQFSNSRSEMNVSTLELGDSALYLCASSSQGTYEQYFGPGTRLTVT.